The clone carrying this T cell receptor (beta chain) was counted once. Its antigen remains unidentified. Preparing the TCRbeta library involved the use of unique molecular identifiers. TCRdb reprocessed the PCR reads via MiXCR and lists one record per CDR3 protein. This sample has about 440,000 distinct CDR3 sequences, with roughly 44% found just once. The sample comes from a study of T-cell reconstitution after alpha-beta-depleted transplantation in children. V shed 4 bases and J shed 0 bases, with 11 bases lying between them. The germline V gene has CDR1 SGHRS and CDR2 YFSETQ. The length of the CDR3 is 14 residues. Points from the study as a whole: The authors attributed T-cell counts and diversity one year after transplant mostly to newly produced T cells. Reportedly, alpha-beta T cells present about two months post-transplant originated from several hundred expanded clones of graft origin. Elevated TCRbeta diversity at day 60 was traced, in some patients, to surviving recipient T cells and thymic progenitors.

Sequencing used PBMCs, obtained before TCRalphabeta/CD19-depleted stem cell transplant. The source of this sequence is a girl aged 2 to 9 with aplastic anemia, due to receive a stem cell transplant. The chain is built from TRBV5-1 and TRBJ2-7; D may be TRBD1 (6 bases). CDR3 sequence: CASSATGFSYEQYF. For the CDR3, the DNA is TGCGCCAGCAGCGCGACAGGATTCTCCTACGAGCAGTACTTC.